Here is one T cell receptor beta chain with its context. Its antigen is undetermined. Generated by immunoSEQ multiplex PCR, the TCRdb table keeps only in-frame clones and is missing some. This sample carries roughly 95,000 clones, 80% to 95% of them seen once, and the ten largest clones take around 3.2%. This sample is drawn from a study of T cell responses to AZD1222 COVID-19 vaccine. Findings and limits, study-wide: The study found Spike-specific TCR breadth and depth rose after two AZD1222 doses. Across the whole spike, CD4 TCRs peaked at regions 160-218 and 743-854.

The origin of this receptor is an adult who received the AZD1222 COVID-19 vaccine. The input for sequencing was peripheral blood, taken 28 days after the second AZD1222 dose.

The CDR3 nucleotides are TGTGCCAGCAGTTTAGGGAACACTGAAGCTTTCTTT. Translating it yields CASSLGNTEAFF. V is TRBV28 and J is TRBJ1-1; D unclear. CDR1 is MDHEN and CDR2 is SYDVKM in the germline V gene. The V gene lost 2 bases and the J gene lost 1 base, with 2 bases spanning the gap. CDR3 size: 12 residues.